The T cell receptor (beta chain) under discussion was sequenced for a study of PD-1 blockade in classical Hodgkin lymphoma. The CDR3 length is 14 residues. Trimming left V 0 bases short and J 1 base short, with 7 bases between. Germline CDR1 reads SGHDT; CDR2 reads YYEEEE. Method: immunoSEQ multiplex PCR; TCRdb's copy keeps in-frame clones and lacks some. The table shows approximately 30,000 clones, with around four fifths occurring only once. General study results and limits: Patients with an early start, nivolumab under 1 year after ASCT, were excluded. Newly diagnosed patients were reported to start with lower TCR diversity than healthy donors. Only CD4+ TCR diversity, not CD8+, had risen significantly by C4D1. Complete responders matched newly diagnosed patients in baseline diversity.

Judged by abundance, this clone is medium-sized. Its antigen remains unidentified. The sample's time point: cycle 4 day 1 (C4D1), after less than 7 weeks of nivolumab. Exposure to brentuximab vedotin varied, and each patient had relapsed following autologous stem cell transplantation. The sequencing here drew on peripheral blood mononuclear cells (PBMCs), taken before the fourth cycle of nivolumab. The TCR originated in a human donor with classical Hodgkin lymphoma. The chain couples TRBV5-6 to TRBJ1-1; D not resolved. This chain's CDR3 is CASSLEAGNTEAFF. CDR3 nucleotides: TGTGCCAGCAGCTTGGAGGCAGGGAACACTGAAGCTTTCTTT.